The 24 T cell receptor beta chains below were found in one sample sequenced in a study of T cell responses to AZD1222 COVID-19 vaccine. This table comes from immunoSEQ multiplex PCR, and its TCRdb copy is limited to in-frame clones, with some not included. The data contain approximately 220,000 clones, 85% to 95% of them singletons. Here the sequenced sample was peripheral blood, taken on day 0 of MenACWY control vaccination. These receptors all stem from an adult in good health.

The chain combines TRBV30 with TRBJ1-2; no reliable D call. The CDR3 consists of 12 residues. CDR1 is GTSNPN, CDR2 SVGIG, per germline (reference sequence). V lost 2 bases and J lost 4, with 8 bases in between. The CDR3 nucleotides read TGTGCCTGGAGTCCCGTCCCCTATGGCTACACCTTC. Its translation is CAWSPVPYGYTF. The whole variable domain, filled in from reference TRBV30 and TRBJ1-2, reads SQTIHQWPATLVQPVGSPLSLECTVEGTSNPNLYWYRQAAGRGLQLLFYSVGIGQISSEVPQNLSASRPQDRQFILSSKKLLLSDSGFYLCAWSPVPYGYTFGSGTRLTVV.

The gene calls are TRBV6-6 and TRBJ1-1, with D maybe TRBD1 (6 bases). The ends were cut back, 6 bases at V and 3 bases at J, with 11 bases in the middle. The CDR3 covers 13 residues. Germline CDR1 MNHNY, CDR2 SVGAGI (reference sequence). The chain's CDR3 is CASRRQEYTEAFF. The DNA for the CDR3 is TGTGCCAGCAGGAGACAGGAATACACTGAAGCTTTCTTT.

This clone was counted a single time. This chain connects TRBV6-1 to TRBJ1-1; D not certain. The CDR3 has 12 residues. V was cut by 3 bases and J by 9 bases, with 11 bases left in between. Germline V gene data show CDR1 as MNHNS and CDR2 as SASEGT. The CDR3 loop reads CASSERENQAFF. CDR3 sequence (DNA): TGTGCCAGCAGTGAGAGGGAGAACCAAGCTTTCTTT.

The CDR3, as DNA: TGTGCCAGCAGTTCCGTCTTTCTCAATCAGCCCCAGCATTTT. Amino acids: CASSSVFLNQPQHF. The chain joins TRBV5-6 to TRBJ1-5; unclear D gene. Trimming took 5 bases from V and 3 from J, leaving 12 bases between them. The CDR3 covers 14 residues. Germline values: CDR1 SGHDT, CDR2 YYEEEE.

V gene TRBV5-8 combines with J gene TRBJ1-2; D is ambiguous. Germline CDR1 is SGHTS and CDR2 is YDEGEE. CDR3 size: 11 residues. V was trimmed by 3 bases and J by 8 bases, leaving 8 bases between them. The CDR3 nucleotides read TGTGCCAGCAGCTACGGAGGGGGCTACACCTTC. Amino acid sequence: CASSYGGGYTF.

The V and J genes are TRBV10-3 and TRBJ2-3, with 8 bases aligning to TRBD2. Germline V lookup: CDR1 ENHRY, CDR2 SYGVKD. This CDR3 comprises 16 residues. V was clipped by 4 bases and J by 0 bases; unmatched bases: 6. DNA for the CDR3: TGTGCCATCAGTGGGGGCGCTAGCGGGAGCACAGATACGCAGTATTTT. It is translated as CAISGGASGSTDTQYF.

The chain joins TRBV28 to TRBJ1-2; D is ambiguous. CDR1 and CDR2 from the germline V gene are MDHEN and SYDVKM. The CDR3 has 12 residues. Deletions cut 4 bases from V and 4 bases from J, with 7 bases between. The CDR3 sequence: CASSSGSYGYTF. CDR3 DNA sequence: TGTGCCAGCAGTTCCGGAAGCTATGGCTACACCTTC.

This clone has a single count. The chain links TRBV11-2 to TRBJ1-2; 9 nucleotides agree with TRBD1. CDR3 size: 18 residues. Germline-derived CDR1 and CDR2 are SGHAT and FQNNGV. With V trimmed by 2 bases and J by 3 bases, 13 bases remained unmatched. The CDR3 nucleotides read TGTGCCAGCAGCTTAACGAGGGGGCCGGGACAGGGTGACTATGGCTACACCTTC. Its protein product is CASSLTRGPGQGDYGYTF. The whole variable domain, filled in from reference TRBV11-2 and TRBJ1-2, reads EAGVAQSPRYKIIEKRQSVAFWCNPISGHATLYWYQQILGQGPKLLIQFQNNGVVDDSQLPKDRFSAERLKGVDSTLKIQPAKLEDSAVYLCASSLTRGPGQGDYGYTFGSGTRLTVV.

V and J are TRBV5-1 and TRBJ2-7; either TRBD1 or TRBD2 may supply D (5 bases each). V was shortened by 4 bases and J by 2 bases, with 10 bases between the two germline ends. The CDR3 has 13 amino acids. Germline V gene sequence: CDR1 SGHRS, CDR2 YFSETQ. The CDR3: CASSPGTAYEQYF. The CDR3 DNA sequence: TGCGCCAGCAGCCCTGGGACCGCCTACGAGCAGTACTTC.

The chain combines TRBV6-2 or TRBV6-3 with TRBJ2-5, with a possible D match to TRBD2 (8 bases). The germline V and J ends were trimmed by 6 bases and 2 bases, with 16 bases remaining between them. This CDR3 has 15 residues. CDR1 is MNHEY and CDR2 is SVGEGT in the germline V gene. CDR3 bases: TGTGCCAGCAGCTCACAGGGGACTAGACAAGAGACCCAGTACTTC. This gives the protein CASSSQGTRQETQYF.

V usage is TRBV7-9 and J usage is TRBJ2-5; no clear D gene. There are 14 residues in the CDR3. V lost 3 bases, J lost 1 base, and 9 bases lay in between. The germline CDR1 and CDR2 sequences are SEHNR and FQNEAQ (reference sequence). As DNA, the CDR3 is TGTGCCAGCAGCTTTCGAACTACCCAAGAGACCCAGTACTTC. Translation gives CASSFRTTQETQYF.

This chain joins TRBV19 and TRBJ2-5, with TRBD1 identical over 12 bases. Trimming cost V 4 bases and J 5 bases; bases outside gene matches: 11. CDR3 length: 17 amino acids. Germline CDR1 is LNHDA and CDR2 is SQIVND (reference sequence). CDR3 sequence reads: CASSRNTGTGGEETQYF. In DNA, the CDR3 is TGTGCCAGTAGTAGAAATACCGGGACAGGGGGCGAGGAGACCCAGTACTTC.

The genes are TRBV19 and TRBJ1-1; D might be TRBD1 (5 bases). The CDR3 sequence is 15 residues long. The V gene's germline CDR1 is LNHDA and CDR2 SQIVND (reference sequence). V lost 3 bases to trimming and J lost 1 base, with 12 bases between them. CDR3 residues: CASSILGGRNTEAFF. The CDR3 nucleotides read TGTGCCAGTAGTATCCTGGGGGGGAGGAACACTGAAGCTTTCTTT.

The rearrangement joins TRBV19 to TRBJ1-6, with 12 bases identical to TRBD1. The CDR3 covers 15 residues. The germline CDR1 and CDR2 sequences are LNHDA and SQIVND (reference sequence). J was trimmed by 8 bases and V by 4 bases; bases with no gene match: 3. The CDR3 nucleotides read TGTGCCAGTAGTAGTGGGACAGGGGGCGATTCACCCCTCCACTTT. Its translation: CASSSGTGGDSPLHF.

The DNA for the CDR3 is TGCAGCACCCCAGGGGGCTCAGGTGAGCAGTTCTTC. Residues: CSTPGGSGEQFF. The J gene is TRBJ2-1, the V gene TRBV29-1, with 8 bases fitting TRBD1. CDR3 length: 12 amino acids. Germline trimming cut 8 bases from V and 9 bases from J; bases unmatched to any gene: 9. Germline CDR1 SQVTM, CDR2 ANQGSEA.

This sequence joins TRBV29-1 and TRBJ1-1, with 7 bases matching TRBD1. Looked up from germline, CDR1 is SQVTM and CDR2 is ANQGSEA. CDR3 size: 13 residues. V was pared by 2 bases and J by 3 bases, with 3 bases of the junction left unmatched. The CDR3 sequence: CSVESGTDTEAFF. CDR3 coding DNA: TGCAGCGTTGAATCCGGGACAGACACTGAAGCTTTCTTT.

The rearrangement links TRBV3-1 (or the pseudogene TRBV3-2) to TRBJ1-4; 8 bases are shared with TRBD1. The germline V gene has CDR1 LGHDT and CDR2 YNNKEL (reference sequence). This CDR3 spans 16 amino acids. Unmatched junction bases numbered 6, after V lost 3 bases and J lost 3 bases. CDR3 in amino acids: CASSQYQGAANEKLFF. The CDR3 DNA reads as TGTGCCAGCAGCCAGTATCAGGGGGCTGCTAATGAAAAACTGTTTTTT.

This clone showed up just a few times. The chain employs TRBV19 and TRBJ1-5; unclear D gene. The ends were cut back, 7 bases at V and 5 bases at J, with 15 bases in the middle. This CDR3 is 14 amino acids long. The germline V gene encodes CDR1 LNHDA and CDR2 SQIVND (reference sequence). The CDR3 here is CASTGVGGYQPQHF. CDR3 sequence (DNA): TGTGCCAGTACGGGCGTGGGAGGGTATCAGCCCCAGCATTTT. Using reference TRBV19 and TRBJ1-5 for the parts outside the CDR3, the full variable domain is DGGITQSPKYLFRKEGQNVTLSCEQNLNHDAMYWYRQDPGQGLRLIYYSQIVNDFQKGDIAEGYSVSREKKESFPLTVTSAQKNPTAFYLCASTGVGGYQPQHFGDGTRLSIL.

The rearrangement uses TRBV4-1 and TRBJ1-1; D is perhaps TRBD1 (5 bases). This CDR3 has 15 amino acids. V gave up 3 bases and J gave up 1 base, with 12 bases separating them. The V gene's germline CDR1 is MGHRA and CDR2 YSYEKL. The CDR3 region has the DNA TGCGCCAGCAGCCAGGGGACCGGGGGGAACACTGAAGCTTTCTTT. As protein: CASSQGTGGNTEAFF.

The chain carries TRBV7-8 and TRBJ2-3; 8 nucleotides agree with TRBD2. The CDR3 consists of 13 residues. Germline V gives CDR1 SGHVS, CDR2 FQNEAQ. The V segment lost 5 bases and the J segment 3 bases; nucleotides outside the gene matches: 1. CDR3 in amino acids: CASSTGGTDTQYF. The CDR3 coding sequence is TGTGCCAGCAGCACGGGGGGGACAGATACGCAGTATTTT.

This clone was seen only a few times. The rearrangement joins TRBV6-5 to TRBJ2-7; 7 nucleotides agree with TRBD2. V gave up 6 bases and J gave up 4 bases; unmatched junction bases: 6. CDR3 length: 13 amino acids. CDR1 is MNHEY and CDR2 is SVGAGI in the germline V gene. CDR3 residues: CASSQTSWYEQYF. The CDR3 DNA reads TGTGCCAGCAGCCAGACTAGCTGGTACGAGCAGTACTTC.

The chain joins TRBV5-1 to TRBJ2-7; 7 bases match TRBD2. This CDR3 contains 15 residues. J was trimmed by 5 bases and V by 3 bases; bases with no gene match: 11. The germline gives CDR1 SGHRS, CDR2 YFSETQ. The CDR3 here is CASSWGRAPRDEQYF. In DNA, the CDR3 is TGCGCCAGCAGCTGGGGGAGGGCACCAAGGGACGAGCAGTACTTC.

The chain has TRBV9 and TRBJ2-2; the match to TRBD2 covers 12 bases. The V segment lost 9 bases and the J segment 4 bases; nucleotides outside the gene matches: 25. The CDR3 consists of 21 residues. Per germline, CDR1 SGDLS and CDR2 YYNGEE. This chain's CDR3 is CATTPFWDGTSGPRGTGELFF. CDR3 DNA sequence: TGTGCCACCACACCCTTTTGGGACGGGACTAGCGGGCCCCGGGGCACCGGGGAGCTGTTTTTT.

The chain links TRBV4-2 to TRBJ1-4, with 10 bases identical to TRBD1. From germline, CDR1 is LGHNA and CDR2 YNFKEQ. This CDR3 region has 16 residues. V lost 0 bases, J lost 5 bases, and 3 bases stayed unmatched. The CDR3 region has the DNA TGTGCCAGCAGCCAAGAGGGACAGGGGCAGAATGAAAAACTGTTTTTT. Its translation: CASSQEGQGQNEKLFF.